These 31 T cell receptor beta chains share one sample of origin, sequenced in a study of cytomegalovirus exposure and HLA in healthy donors. PCR amplification relied on 60 Vbeta primers (plus 13 Jbeta primers). The method was immunoSEQ multiplex PCR; TCRdb's version includes in-frame clones alone and lacks a portion of them. The data hold about 110,000 clones, with roughly 78% observed a single time. Sequenced sample: PBMCs. Receptors were obtained from a woman aged 25 to 39 in good health and CMV-seronegative.

The V gene is TRBV28, the J gene TRBJ2-2; tentative D call: TRBD1 (5 bases). The germline CDR1 and CDR2 sequences are MDHEN and SYDVKM. Trimming removed 5 bases at V and 4 bases at J, with 14 bases between. There are 15 residues in the CDR3. Written as DNA, the CDR3 is TGTGCCAGCAGTCCCACAGGATCGGGCACCGGGGAGCTGTTTTTT. The encoded protein is CASSPTGSGTGELFF.

The chain uses TRBV7-8 and TRBJ2-1; the D gene is possibly TRBD1 (6 bases). The CDR3 is 14 amino acids. Germline CDR1 SGHVS, CDR2 FQNEAQ. Trimming cost V 4 bases and J 4 bases, with 11 bases left between them. In DNA, the CDR3 is TGTGCCAGCAGCTCCGGGACAACTTACAATGAGCAGTTCTTC. Encoded protein: CASSSGTTYNEQFF.

The chain links TRBV7-8 to TRBJ1-1; 7 positions agree with TRBD1. Germline V gene data show CDR1 as SGHVS and CDR2 as FQNEAQ. The CDR3 sequence is 17 residues long. The V and J ends lost 1 base and 3 bases, in that order; junction bases with no gene match: 11. The CDR3 DNA reads TGTGCCAGCAGCTTAGATCGATCTGGGCAGGGGGACACTGAAGCTTTCTTT. Amino acids: CASSLDRSGQGDTEAFF.

V gene TRBV29-1 combines with J gene TRBJ1-1; no clear D. Germline loops: CDR1 SQVTM, CDR2 ANQGSEA. This CDR3 is 16 amino acids long. V gave up 0 bases and J gave up 1 base, with 15 bases separating them. CDR3 sequence (DNA): TGCAGCGTTGAAGATCACGTATGGAGGACGAACACTGAAGCTTTCTTT. It is translated as CSVEDHVWRTNTEAFF.

The rearrangement uses TRBV4-3 and TRBJ1-4, with 9 bases matching TRBD1. The V segment lost 3 bases and the J segment 0 bases; nucleotides outside the gene matches: 5. The CDR3 extends over 17 amino acids. CDR1 is LGHNA and CDR2 is YSLEER in the germline V gene. CDR3 sequence (DNA): TGCGCCAGCAGCCAGACGGGACAGGGCGCAACTAATGAAAAACTGTTTTTT. Translating gives CASSQTGQGATNEKLFF.

This clone has only a few counts. The V call is TRBV7-9, the J call TRBJ2-7, with TRBD2 matching 7 bases. V lost 5 bases to trimming and J lost 3 bases; unmatched junction nucleotides: 7. The CDR3 extends over 14 amino acids. Germline CDR1 SEHNR, CDR2 FQNEAQ (reference sequence). The chain's CDR3 is CASSKWGGVYEQYF. The CDR3 DNA is TGTGCCAGCAGCAAATGGGGGGGGGTCTACGAGCAGTACTTC.

The sample holds one count of this clone. The rearrangement uses TRBV5-1 and TRBJ1-5; weak D call: TRBD1 (5 bases). V was shortened by 4 bases and J by 4 bases, with 12 bases between the two germline ends. The CDR3 contains 14 residues. The germline V gene has CDR1 SGHRS and CDR2 YFSETQ. The CDR3 DNA reads as TGCGCCAGCAGCATTGGACACAAAAATCAGCCCCAGCATTTT. Translated: CASSIGHKNQPQHF.

This chain connects TRBV5-1 to TRBJ1-2; no clear D. This CDR3 is 12 amino acids long. Germline V CDR1 and CDR2: SGHRS, YFSETQ. Trimming cost V 5 bases and J 8 bases, with 13 bases left between them. The DNA for the CDR3 is TGCGCCAGCAGTGAGGATTTCCAAGGCTACACCTTC. This translates into CASSEDFQGYTF.

The chain joins TRBV30 to TRBJ2-7, with 7 bases that match TRBD1. Per germline, CDR1 GTSNPN and CDR2 SVGIG (reference sequence). This CDR3 comprises 13 residues. With 1 base clipped from V and 5 bases from J, the junction kept 5 bases outside the gene matches. Here the CDR3 DNA reads TGTGCCTGGAGTGCGACAGGGTTCCACGAGCAGTACTTC. Translated: CAWSATGFHEQYF.

V is TRBV9 and J is TRBJ2-1; TRBD2 aligns across 11 bases. V shed 0 bases, J shed 10 bases, and the junction held 6 bases outside the gene matches. This CDR3 region has 15 residues. Germline V gene sequence: CDR1 SGDLS, CDR2 YYNGEE. The CDR3 region is CASSVATSGRGEQFF. Written as DNA, the CDR3 is TGTGCCAGCAGCGTAGCTACTAGCGGGAGAGGAGAGCAGTTCTTC.

The chain has TRBV6-1 and TRBJ2-1; 9 bases map to TRBD2. The trim removed 2 bases at V and 0 bases at J, leaving 5 bases unmatched. The CDR3 is 17 residues long. The V gene's germline CDR1 is MNHNS and CDR2 SASEGT. As DNA, the CDR3 is TGTGCCAGCAGTGAAAATCTTAGCGGGAGCTCCTACAATGAGCAGTTCTTC. Translated, it gives CASSENLSGSSYNEQFF.

The genes are TRBV5-6 and TRBJ1-6; TRBD1 is a possible D gene (6 bases). This CDR3 spans 17 amino acids. Germline V CDR1 and CDR2: SGHDT, YYEEEE. The V end was cut by 3 bases, the J end by 6 bases, with 19 bases between. The chain's CDR3 is CASSSGTARGINSPLHF. The CDR3, as DNA: TGTGCCAGCAGCTCTGGGACGGCCAGGGGAATTAATTCACCCCTCCACTTT.

The chain recombines TRBV7-9 with TRBJ1-2; 7 nucleotides align to TRBD1. The germline CDR1 and CDR2 sequences are SEHNR and FQNEAQ (reference sequence). After removal of 6 bases from V and 4 bases from J, the junction contained 8 bases not matched to a gene. The CDR3 covers 14 residues. CDR3 coding DNA: TGTGCCAGCAGTTCAGAGGACAGGTTCTATGGCTACACCTTC. Translation: CASSSEDRFYGYTF. The entire variable domain, with the rest obtained from reference TRBV7-9 and TRBJ1-2, is as follows: DTGVSQNPRHKITKRGQNVTFRCDPISEHNRLYWYRQTLGQGPEFLTYFQNEAQLEKSRLLSDRFSAERPKGSFSTLEIQRTEQGDSAMYLCASSSEDRFYGYTFGSGTRLTVV.

The V call is TRBV5-1, the J call TRBJ2-5; the D gene is possibly TRBD2 (6 bases). V dropped 0 bases and J dropped 5 bases, with 11 bases sitting between them. CDR3 size: 14 residues. From germline, CDR1 is SGHRS and CDR2 YFSETQ. CDR3: CASSLGGSGETQYF. For the CDR3, the DNA is TGCGCCAGCAGCTTGGGGGGGAGCGGGGAGACCCAGTACTTC. The entire variable domain, with the rest obtained from reference TRBV5-1 and TRBJ2-5, is as follows: KAGVTQTPRYLIKTRGQQVTLSCSPISGHRSVSWYQQTPGQGLQFLFEYFSETQRNKGNFPGRFSGRQFSNSRSEMNVSTLELGDSALYLCASSLGGSGETQYFGPGTRLLVL.

The gene calls are TRBV11-2 and TRBJ2-7; 7 positions agree with TRBD1. V shed 5 bases and J 5 bases; nucleotides not matched to a gene: 3. Per the germline V gene, CDR1 is SGHAT and CDR2 is FQNNGV. CDR3 length equals 12 residues. The CDR3 protein is CASSVGTDEQYF. In DNA form, the CDR3 reads TGTGCCAGCAGCGTCGGGACAGACGAGCAGTACTTC.

CDR3 in DNA: TGTGCCAGCAGTGAAGCTACTAGCGGGAATTACGAGCAGTACTTC. Translation: CASSEATSGNYEQYF. The chain has TRBV2 and TRBJ2-7; 10 nucleotides line up with TRBD2. Per germline, CDR1 SNHLY and CDR2 FYNNEI. The CDR3 spans 15 residues. V was pared by 0 bases and J by 4 bases, with 3 bases of the junction left unmatched.

The chain carries TRBV7-2 and TRBJ2-7; 11 bases are a match to TRBD2. This CDR3 spans 16 amino acids. With V trimmed by 1 base and J by 5 bases, 7 bases remained unmatched. CDR1 is SGHTA, CDR2 FQGNSA, per germline. The CDR3 reads CASSLVLAGGRHEQYF. CDR3 DNA sequence: TGTGCCAGCAGCTTAGTCCTAGCGGGAGGTAGGCACGAGCAGTACTTC. The full variable domain, with the rest looked up from reference TRBV7-2 and TRBJ2-7, is GAGVSQSPSNKVTEKGKDVELRCDPISGHTALYWYRQSLGQGLEFLIYFQGNSAPDKSGLPSDRFSAERTGGSVSTLTIQRTQQEDSAVYLCASSLVLAGGRHEQYFGPGTRLTVT.

This clone came up once. The gene calls are TRBV19 and TRBJ2-7; D gene uncertain. Trimming stripped 3 bases from V and 1 base from J, with 7 bases between. Germline CDR1 LNHDA, CDR2 SQIVND (reference sequence). The CDR3 contains 13 residues. The chain's CDR3 is CASSIYISYEQYF. The CDR3 DNA is TGTGCCAGTAGTATTTATATATCCTACGAGCAGTACTTC.

V and J are TRBV19 and TRBJ1-3; D is perhaps TRBD1 (5 bases). The germline V and J ends were trimmed by 6 bases and 3 bases, with 6 bases remaining between them. The CDR3 extends over 12 amino acids. The germline V gene encodes CDR1 LNHDA and CDR2 SQIVND (reference sequence). The CDR3 DNA reads as TGTGCCAGTAGGGGGCTTGGAAACACCATATATTTT. Its protein product is CASRGLGNTIYF.

The rearrangement links TRBV2 to TRBJ2-3, with 8 bases that match TRBD2. The trim removed 3 bases at V and 2 bases at J, leaving 7 bases unmatched. Germline V CDR1 and CDR2: SNHLY, FYNNEI. The CDR3 is made up of 16 amino acids. CDR3 coding DNA: TGTGCCAGCAGTGATCCAGCGGGGGCCACCACAGATACGCAGTATTTT. It encodes CASSDPAGATTDTQYF. Filled out from reference TRBV2 and TRBJ2-3, the complete variable domain reads EPEVTQTPSHQVTQMGQEVILRCVPISNHLYFYWYRQILGQKVEFLVSFYNNEISEKSEIFDDQFSVERPDGSNFTLKIRSTKLEDSAMYFCASSDPAGATTDTQYFGPGTRLTVL.

The chain carries TRBV7-8 and TRBJ1-4; D call uncertain. Trimming stripped 5 bases from V and 5 bases from J, with 18 bases between. The CDR3 contains 16 residues. CDR1 and CDR2 from the germline V gene are SGHVS and FQNEAQ. CDR3 loop: CASSQGEAGTNEKLFF. The DNA of the CDR3 is TGTGCCAGCAGCCAAGGAGAGGCGGGCACAAATGAAAAACTGTTTTTT. Together with reference TRBV7-8 and TRBJ1-4, the CDR3 gives the full variable domain: GAGVSQSPRYKVAKRGQDVALRCDPISGHVSLFWYQQALGQGPEFLTYFQNEAQLDKSGLPSDRFFAERPEGSVSTLKIQRTQQEDSAVYLCASSQGEAGTNEKLFFGSGTQLSVL.

The J gene is TRBJ2-1, the V gene TRBV7-6; D is possibly TRBD1 (5 bases). V dropped 7 bases and J dropped 5 bases, with 15 bases sitting between them. Germline CDR1 is SGHVS and CDR2 is FNYEAQ. The CDR3 totals 14 residues. The CDR3 spells CASTPAGFNNEQFF. The CDR3 DNA follows: TGTGCCAGCACCCCCGCAGGGTTTAACAATGAGCAGTTCTTC.

The chain is built from TRBV19 and TRBJ2-1, with 7 positions matching TRBD2. V was pared by 1 base and J by 7 bases, with 4 bases of the junction left unmatched. CDR3 length equals 14 residues. In germline, CDR1 is LNHDA, CDR2 SQIVND (reference sequence). CDR3: CASSIGLAVNEQFF. In DNA form, the CDR3 reads TGTGCCAGTAGTATAGGGCTAGCGGTAAATGAGCAGTTCTTC.

This rearrangement joins TRBV28 to TRBJ1-2, with D tentatively TRBD1 (5 bases). In germline, CDR1 is MDHEN, CDR2 SYDVKM. The CDR3 runs 15 residues. Trimming pared 2 bases from V and 0 bases from J, leaving 10 bases between. The CDR3 is CASSLRRDPNYGYTF. The CDR3 DNA reads as TGTGCCAGCAGTTTAAGGCGGGACCCTAACTATGGCTACACCTTC.

V usage is TRBV29-1 and J usage is TRBJ2-1, with no clear D. The germline gives CDR1 SQVTM, CDR2 ANQGSEA. The V gene lost 4 bases and the J gene lost 3 bases, with 4 bases spanning the gap. The CDR3 spans 11 residues. Here the CDR3 DNA reads TGCAGCGTTGTGAGCTACAATGAGCAGTTCTTC. This sequence encodes CSVVSYNEQFF.

The chain recombines TRBV6-5 with TRBJ1-1, with D maybe TRBD1 (5 bases). The CDR3 loop spans 14 amino acids. The germline V gene encodes CDR1 MNHEY and CDR2 SVGAGI. V lost 0 bases to trimming and J lost 4 bases, with 9 bases between them. The CDR3 nucleotides are TGTGCCAGCAGTTACTCGCAGGGCCCCACTGAAGCTTTCTTT. This gives the protein CASSYSQGPTEAFF.

The chain combines TRBV30 with TRBJ2-7; weak D call: TRBD1 (6 bases). The CDR3 length is 12 residues. CDR1 is GTSNPN and CDR2 is SVGIG in the germline V gene (reference sequence). V gave up 5 bases and J gave up 2 bases, with 10 bases separating them. As DNA, the CDR3 is TGTGCCTGGGGCAGGGGAACCTACGAGCAGTACTTC. Protein product: CAWGRGTYEQYF.

The chain couples TRBV19 to TRBJ1-5; a possible D gene is TRBD1 (6 bases). The germline gives CDR1 LNHDA, CDR2 SQIVND (reference sequence). Trimming took 5 bases from V and 0 from J, leaving 8 bases between them. CDR3 length: 14 amino acids. Here the CDR3 reads CASSLRGSNQPQHF. CDR3 DNA: TGTGCCAGTAGTCTCAGGGGTAGCAATCAGCCCCAGCATTTT.

This sequence joins TRBV4-3 and TRBJ2-1; 13 bases line up with TRBD2. The CDR3 length is 15 residues. CDR1 and CDR2 from the germline V gene are LGHNA and YSLEER. The V and J ends lost 3 bases and 10 bases, in that order; junction bases with no gene match: 6. The CDR3 region has the DNA TGCGCCAGCAGCCACGGGACTAGCGGGAAGGAAGAGCAGTTCTTC. Its translation is CASSHGTSGKEEQFF.

The rearrangement joins TRBV14 to TRBJ1-4; D remains ambiguous. This CDR3 region has 17 residues. Between the trimmed V and J ends, which lost 0 bases and 3 bases, there was a span of 14 bases. Germline CDR1 reads SGHDN; CDR2 reads FVKESK. This CDR3 reads CASSQDSQRAANEKLFF. CDR3 nucleotides: TGTGCCAGCAGCCAAGATAGCCAGCGGGCGGCTAATGAAAAACTGTTTTTT.

The chain is built from TRBV4-3 and TRBJ1-2; D gene ambiguous. Trimming shortened V by 0 bases and J by 3 bases, and 17 bases separated the two germline ends. CDR3 length: 17 amino acids. Germline CDR1 LGHNA, CDR2 YSLEER. This CDR3 reads CASSQDRDAVVYYGYTF. DNA for the CDR3: TGCGCCAGCAGCCAAGATCGGGATGCAGTAGTTTACTATGGCTACACCTTC.